These T cell receptor beta chains were read from a single sample in a study of T cells after yellow fever vaccination. TCRdb reprocessed the 5' RACE reads via MiXCR and lists one record per CDR3 protein. In the table there are some 320,000 distinct CDR3 sequences, approximately 4% of which are singletons. The sequencing here drew on PBMCs, taken 5 days after the yellow fever booster vaccination. These receptors were taken from a man between 18 and 29 years old who received the YFV17D yellow fever vaccine. Both conserved end residues are part of each CDR3. The D gene is left open where the match is weak. Clone sizes are given selectively: once, few, many, or a class where the clone is expanded.

TRBV20-1	many	TRBJ2-1	.	CSATNGNEQFF	TGCAGTGCTACGAACGGGAATGAGCAGTTCTTC
TRBV6-5	.	TRBJ1-2	.	CASSYPGVGYTF	TGTGCCAGCAGTTACCCGGGTGTGGGCTACACCTTC
TRBV5-1	few	TRBJ2-5	TRBD2	CASRGLSRDRETQYF	TGCGCCAGCAGGGGACTAAGTAGGGATCGAGAGACCCAGTACTTC
TRBV7-2	.	TRBJ2-7	.	CASSFGGQAYEQYF	TGTGCCAGCAGCTTTGGGGGGCAGGCCTACGAGCAGTACTTC
TRBV18	few	TRBJ2-3	.	CASSSPQPMDTQYF	TGTGCCAGCTCATCCCCTCAACCAATGGATACGCAGTATTTT
TRBV5-1	.	TRBJ2-1	TRBD2	CASRLSGGPYNEQFF	TGCGCCAGCAGACTCAGCGGGGGCCCCTACAATGAGCAGTTCTTC
TRBV27	.	TRBJ2-4	.	CASSSTGAKNIQYF	TGTGCCAGCAGCTCCACAGGGGCCAAAAACATTCAGTACTTC
TRBV6-2/TRBV6-3	many	TRBJ2-5	.	CASSYSGQHQETQYF	TGTGCCAGCAGTTACTCTGGACAGCACCAAGAGACCCAGTACTTC
TRBV12-3/TRBV12-4	.	TRBJ1-2	.	CASSLGEYYGYTF	TGTGCCAGCAGTTTAGGGGAATACTATGGCTACACCTTC
TRBV29-1	many	TRBJ2-5	.	CSGGGVQETQYF	TGCAGCGGAGGGGGAGTCCAAGAGACCCAGTACTTC
TRBV6-2/TRBV6-3	many	TRBJ1-5	.	CASSFGIGGVQPQHF	TGTGCCAGCAGTTTCGGGATTGGAGGCGTTCAACCCCAGCATTTT
TRBV12-3/TRBV12-4	many	TRBJ1-1	.	CASSFLRQNTEAFF	TGTGCCAGCAGTTTCCTGAGGCAGAACACTGAAGCTTTCTTT
TRBV11-2	many	TRBJ2-2	TRBD2	CASKSGGATGELFF	TGTGCCAGCAAAAGCGGGGGGGCAACCGGGGAGCTGTTTTTT
TRBV10-1	few	TRBJ1-5	TRBD1	CARDRDGNQPQHF	TGCGCCAGGGACAGGGACGGCAATCAGCCCCAGCATTTT
TRBV5-1	.	TRBJ2-5	.	CASSLVRAGTIQETQYF	TGCGCCAGCAGCTTGGTTCGGGCAGGAACGATACAAGAGACCCAGTACTTC
TRBV4-3	many	TRBJ2-7	.	CASSQAPQTGSQQYF	TGCGCCAGCAGCCAAGCTCCGCAAACAGGGTCCCAGCAGTACTTC
TRBV12-3/TRBV12-4	.	TRBJ1-3	.	CASSLFLWGVRGNTIYF	TGTGCCAGCAGTTTATTCCTTTGGGGGGTGAGGGGAAACACCATATATTTT
TRBV5-4	.	TRBJ2-5	.	CASSLRQGGTETQYF	TGTGCCAGCAGCTTGCGGCAGGGGGGGACAGAGACCCAGTACTTC
TRBV20-1	many	TRBJ1-1	.	CSAYSTEAFF	TGCAGTGCATACAGCACTGAAGCTTTCTTT
TRBV7-6	many	TRBJ2-2	.	CASSSGVTGELFF	TGTGCCAGCAGCTCAGGTGTCACCGGGGAGCTGTTTTTT
TRBV11-2	many	TRBJ2-5	TRBD1	CASSFLGTVPSAVTQYF	TGTGCCAGCAGCTTTCTGGGGACAGTCCCCTCGGCGGTGACCCAGTACTTC
TRBV7-7	few	TRBJ2-3	.	CASSPGQMDTQYF	TGTGCCAGCAGTCCAGGGCAGATGGATACGCAGTATTTT
TRBV5-5	few	TRBJ1-2	TRBD1	CASSPQGAGGGYTF	TGTGCCAGCAGCCCACAGGGGGCCGGGGGTGGCTACACCTTC
TRBV29-1	.	TRBJ2-1	TRBD2	CSVGERGVSYNEQFF	TGCAGCGTTGGGGAGCGGGGGGTCTCCTACAATGAGCAGTTCTTC
TRBV7-2	.	TRBJ1-2	.	CASSLNQKTVYGYTF	TGTGCCAGCAGCCTCAACCAGAAGACGGTATATGGCTACACCTTC
TRBV20-1	many	TRBJ2-2	.	CSARGTATGELFF	TGCAGTGCTAGAGGGACAGCCACCGGGGAGCTGTTTTTT
TRBV27	.	TRBJ1-1	.	CASSPPLTGEAFF	TGTGCCAGCAGTCCACCCCTGACAGGTGAAGCTTTCTTT
TRBV10-3	many	TRBJ1-6	TRBD1	CAISGPGQGNSPLHF	TGTGCCATCAGTGGACCGGGACAGGGTAATTCACCCCTCCACTTT
TRBV28	.	TRBJ2-5	.	CASSLIAETQYF	TGTGCCAGCAGCCTCATCGCGGAGACCCAGTACTTC
TRBV11-2	.	TRBJ2-1	TRBD2	CASSSTSGGPSSYNEQFF	TGTGCCAGCAGCTCCACTAGCGGGGGGCCTAGCTCCTACAATGAGCAGTTCTTC
TRBV12-3/TRBV12-4	many	TRBJ1-4	.	CASSFRVEKLFF	TGTGCCAGCAGTTTTAGGGTTGAAAAACTGTTTTTT
TRBV5-1	.	TRBJ1-5	.	CASSLDGGRGQPQHF	TGCGCCAGCAGCTTGGACGGGGGACGAGGTCAGCCCCAGCATTTT
TRBV5-1	.	TRBJ2-4	TRBD1	CASSRDRGQNIQYF	TGCGCCAGCAGCCGGGACAGGGGCCAAAACATTCAGTACTTC
TRBV20-1	.	TRBJ2-1	.	CSARGDWGVNEQFF	TGCAGTGCTAGGGGGGACTGGGGGGTTAATGAGCAGTTCTTC
TRBV12-3/TRBV12-4	.	TRBJ2-2	.	CASSSIPNTGELFF	TGTGCCAGCAGTTCCATACCGAACACCGGGGAGCTGTTTTTT
TRBV12-3/TRBV12-4	few	TRBJ1-6	.	CASNSVGGNSPLHF	TGTGCCAGCAACTCAGTAGGGGGAAATTCACCCCTCCACTTT
TRBV5-4	few	TRBJ2-7	TRBD2	CASSFGGADSEQYF	TGTGCCAGCAGCTTCGGGGGGGCGGATAGCGAGCAGTACTTC
TRBV4-3	many	TRBJ1-2	.	CASSQQEAEGYGYTF	TGCGCCAGCAGCCAGCAGGAGGCAGAGGGCTATGGCTACACCTTC
TRBV18	.	TRBJ2-1	.	CASSPPELQGNEQFF	TGTGCCAGCTCACCACCGGAACTTCAGGGCAATGAGCAGTTCTTC
TRBV28	few	TRBJ2-1	.	CASSLGRVNEQFF	TGTGCCAGCAGTTTAGGTAGGGTTAATGAGCAGTTCTTC
TRBV7-3	few	TRBJ2-3	.	CASSLNVETDNPTDTQYF	TGTGCCAGCAGCTTAAACGTTGAGACGGATAACCCCACAGATACGCAGTATTTT
TRBV7-2	.	TRBJ2-2	.	CASSLTPGELFF	TGTGCCAGCAGCTTAACCCCCGGGGAGCTGTTTTTT
TRBV7-2	few	TRBJ2-5	TRBD2	CASSPQLAGGETQYF	TGTGCCAGCAGCCCCCAACTAGCGGGGGGAGAGACCCAGTACTTC
TRBV7-2	many	TRBJ2-1	.	CASSPPEGYNEQFF	TGTGCCAGCAGCCCGCCGGAGGGGTACAATGAGCAGTTCTTC
TRBV7-9	few	TRBJ2-4	.	CASSLMGQGNIQYF	TGTGCCAGCAGCTTAATGGGCCAGGGGAACATTCAGTACTTC
TRBV7-2	many	TRBJ2-1	.	CASSGAGNYNEQFF	TGTGCCAGCAGCGGGGCGGGAAACTACAATGAGCAGTTCTTC
TRBV4-3	many	TRBJ1-2	TRBD1	CASSQSTGGANYGYTF	TGCGCCAGCAGCCAATCCACAGGGGGCGCTAACTATGGCTACACCTTC
TRBV12-3/TRBV12-4	few	TRBJ1-1	TRBD1	CASSPGQGGGAEAFF	TGTGCCAGCAGCCCGGGACAGGGCGGCGGGGCTGAAGCTTTCTTT
TRBV28	.	TRBJ2-2	TRBD2	CASSLPGSGGPTGELFF	TGTGCCAGCAGTCTCCCGGGTAGCGGGGGGCCCACCGGGGAGCTGTTTTTT
TRBV4-1	.	TRBJ1-4	TRBD1	CASSQDGVLTGRSANEKLFF	TGCGCCAGCAGCCAAGACGGGGTTTTGACAGGGCGATCGGCTAATGAAAAACTGTTTTTT
TRBV2	few	TRBJ2-3	.	CATRGTDTQYF	TGTGCCACCCGAGGCACAGATACGCAGTATTTT
TRBV30	few	TRBJ2-3	.	CAWSIWLPHRDGGGYTQYF	TGTGCCTGGAGTATTTGGCTCCCACACCGGGACGGAGGAGGTTATACGCAGTATTTT